What follows are 8 T cell receptor beta chains derived from one specimen sequenced in a study of OX40 agonist ivuxolimab in advanced cancers. The data were produced by immunoSEQ multiplex PCR, yet TCRdb's version contains in-frame clones alone and is incomplete. The profile shows about 77,000 clones, about four fifths of them singletons. The material was CD4+ or CD8+ T cells sorted from blood, obtained in a trial of the OX40 agonist ivuxolimab. The receptors were sampled from an adult with an advanced solid tumor such as melanoma, head and neck, liver or kidney cancer.

V and J are TRBV6-5 and TRBJ2-7; either TRBD1 or TRBD2 may fit D (5 bases each). The CDR3 runs to 13 residues. The germline V and J ends were trimmed by 4 bases and 6 bases, with 13 bases remaining between them. Germline CDR1 is MNHEY and CDR2 is SVGAGI. CDR3 sequence (DNA): TGTGCCAGCAGTTCCACGCAGGGAGTCGAGCAGTACTTC. Residues: CASSSTQGVEQYF.

The V gene is TRBV18, the J gene TRBJ2-5, with 7 nucleotides matching TRBD1. The V gene end was trimmed by 4 bases and the J gene end by 1 base; junction bases not matched to a gene: 6. The CDR3 is made up of 15 amino acids. CDR1 is KGHSH, CDR2 LQKENI, per germline. CDR3 sequence reads: CASSQNRDSQETQYF. For the CDR3, the DNA is TGTGCCAGCTCACAGAACCGGGACAGCCAAGAGACCCAGTACTTC.

This sequence joins TRBV4-1 and TRBJ2-7; TRBD2 agrees at 7 bases. CDR1 and CDR2 (germline): MGHRA, YSYEKL. The junction had 8 bases not matched to a gene; V was cut back by 3 bases and J by 3 bases. This CDR3 region has 15 residues. CDR3 sequence reads: CASSHPVGGSYEQYF. In DNA form, the CDR3 reads TGCGCCAGCAGCCATCCCGTAGGCGGGAGCTACGAGCAGTACTTC.

The rearrangement joins TRBV15 to TRBJ2-3, with D maybe TRBD2 (6 bases). The CDR3 is 15 residues long. V shed 3 bases and J shed 2 bases, with 12 bases lying between them. The germline gives CDR1 LNHNV, CDR2 YYDKDF (reference sequence). The CDR3 loop reads CATSSGTLFTDTQYF. CDR3 coding DNA: TGTGCCACCAGCAGCGGGACTTTATTCACAGATACGCAGTATTTT.

The chain employs TRBV5-5 and TRBJ2-7; D call uncertain. The CDR3 has 15 amino acids. Per germline, CDR1 SGHKS and CDR2 YYEKEE (reference sequence). The V end lost 2 bases, the J end lost 0 bases, and 12 bases lay between the germline ends. CDR3 nucleotide sequence: TGTGCCAGCAGCTTATCAGCGCTAGACTCCTACGAGCAGTACTTC. Protein: CASSLSALDSYEQYF.

The genes are TRBV4-1 and TRBJ1-3; D is possibly TRBD1 (5 bases). The CDR3 has 16 residues. CDR1 and CDR2 (germline): MGHRA, YSYEKL. Trimming stripped 1 base from V and 4 bases from J, with 14 bases between. The CDR3 spells CASSQGPGGYGNTIYF. The CDR3 DNA is TGCGCCAGCAGCCAAGGCCCGGGGGGTTACGGAAACACCATATATTTT.

For this clone: A junction boundary mismatches the germline segment, possibly from a read error. This chain uses TRBV7-2 with TRBJ2-2; D perhaps matches TRBD1 (6 bases). Looked up from germline, CDR1 is SGHTA and CDR2 is FQGNSA. This CDR3 is built from 16 residues. CDR3 sequence reads: CASSLAPWGRTGELLF. CDR3 bases: TGTGCCAGCAGCTTAGCCCCGTGGGGGCGCACCGGGGAGCTGCTTTTT.

The rearrangement links TRBV27 to TRBJ2-3, with D maybe TRBD2 (5 bases). This CDR3 contains 15 residues. Germline CDR1 is MNHEY and CDR2 is SMNVEV (reference sequence). V lost 5 bases and J lost 2, with 14 bases in between. The CDR3 protein is CASSPPGSPTDTQYF. The CDR3 DNA is TGTGCCAGCAGTCCCCCGGGATCCCCCACAGATACGCAGTATTTT.